This T cell receptor beta chain derives from a study of blood T cell repertoires in COVID-19 (TCRdb year 2020). Looking at the study overall: Collaborator samples came from the United States, Italy and Spain and covered acute and convalescent phases of COVID-19. The prospective study material was composed of cDNA or gDNA derived from T cells, B-cell-depleted T cells, or PBMCs. The dataset comprised deeply sampled blood TCRbeta repertoires from subjects exposed to, actively infected with, or recovered from COVID-19. A freely available public database, intended as a resource for researchers studying the immune response to SARS-CoV-2, is where the repertoires were released. Samples were obtained from the ongoing ImmuneRACE study (first 160 participants) and from 1,200 or so subjects provided by 6 global collaborators. Nearly every sample came with metadata listing a de-identified subject ID, COVID-19 status, age in years and sex. Where available, HLA class I and class II types were obtained from metadata supplied by the sample provider rather than from assay-based typing. Overall study results and their limits: Clinical and demographic metadata were provided uncurated, with the amount varying by source and participant.

TCRbeta CDR3 regions were amplified from genomic DNA by means of the immunoSEQ Assay, a bias-controlled multiplex PCR. The authors' analysis ran thus. The number of nucleated cells in each sample was estimated by amplification of reference gene primers within the assay. Sequence reads were collapsed and filtered to measure the absolute abundance of every unique TCRbeta CDR3 rearrangement. For each sample, productive Simpson clonality was calculated by taking the square root of Simpson's diversity index across productive rearrangements. This immuneACCESS table, as held by TCRdb, lists in-frame sequences with V and J called but not all clones. Of the missing ones, under half trace to an unresolved V gene in checked studies; the others have no known cause. V, J and clone size were drawn from that table, and D and trimming were deduced from the DNA. The sample includes over 15,000 clones, with 85% to 90% observed a single time. The top ten clones comprise roughly 24% of the sample.

On this clone: The clone's antigen remains unknown. Base quality data are lacking; no much larger clone is found one base away.

The junction shows trimming of 6 bases on V and 1 base on J, plus 15 bases between the germline ends. Looking up the germline V gene yields CDR1 MNHEY and CDR2 SVGAGI. Including the terminal cysteine and phenylalanine, the CDR3 comprises 15 residues. Only the CDR3 part of the read is kept: 45 bases, read in frame from the first base. Whole blood was collected in K2EDTA tubes by collaborating institutions according to the institutions' own protocols. For TCRbeta analysis, collaborator samples were shipped as frozen whole blood, as isolated PBMCs, or as DNA extracted from either sample type. The sequence is built from TRBV6-5 and TRBJ1-1; TRBD1 is a weak D gene call, 5 bases matching. The sequence came from a man in his 60s with acute or convalescent COVID-19. The sequencing input was peripheral blood. In nucleotides, the sequence is TGTGCCAGCAGCGATACATTTGGGGCGAACACTGAAGCTTTCTTT. It translates to CASSDTFGANTEAFF.